This T cell receptor (beta chain) was obtained from a study of chemoradiotherapy in HPV16-positive cancers. Looked up from germline, CDR1 is MRHNA and CDR2 is SNTAGT. Trimming cost V 3 bases and J 7 bases, with 18 bases left between them. The CDR3 runs to 15 residues. Sequencing was performed with immunoSEQ multiplex PCR; in TCRdb, only in-frame clones are kept and a portion is missing. The data contain under 15,000 clones, around 72% of them singletons. The rearrangement uses TRBV6-4 and TRBJ1-2; D possibly corresponds to TRBD1 (5 bases). The sequence was collected from a human donor with HPV-associated anogenital cancer. The sample was taken from a patient who underwent chemoradiotherapy. The CDR3 DNA is TGTGCCAGCAGTGAGGCGGCTGGGGGGAATGGTGGCTACACCTTC. Residues: CASSEAAGGNGGYTF.